This is a list of T cell receptor beta chains from one sample in a study of cytomegalovirus exposure and HLA in healthy donors. Profiled with immunoSEQ multiplex PCR; TCRdb holds only in-frame clones, not every one. The data show about 140,000 clones, with approximately 57% seen just once and around 1.9% held by the top ten. The sequencing sample was made of PBMCs. The receptors shown here come from a male donor in good health and CMV-seronegative. Each CDR3 is given with its conserved first and last residue. The D gene is left open where the match is weak. Some rows mark clone size as missing; the rest say once, few, many or name a class of expanded clone.

V: TRBV5-1
size: -
D: -
J: TRBJ1-2
CDR3: CASSRDPEQGVRGYGYTF
DNA: TGCGCCAGCAGCCGGGATCCTGAACAGGGAGTTAGAGGCTATGGCTACACCTTC

V: TRBV7-9
size: few
D: -
J: TRBJ1-1
CDR3: CASSQGRANTEAFF
DNA: TGTGCCAGCAGTCAGGGCAGGGCGAACACTGAAGCTTTCTTT

V: TRBV19
size: few
D: -
J: TRBJ1-2
CDR3: CASGTGGTKGYTF
DNA: TGTGCCAGTGGTACCGGGGGGACGAAGGGCTACACCTTC

V: TRBV19
size: -
D: TRBD1
J: TRBJ2-7
CDR3: CASTPQGATYEQYF
DNA: TGTGCCAGTACCCCACAGGGGGCGACGTACGAGCAGTACTTC

V: TRBV28
size: -
D: -
J: TRBJ1-4
CDR3: CASYGGSTNEKLFF
DNA: TGTGCCAGCTACGGAGGCAGCACTAATGAAAAACTGTTTTTT

V: TRBV5-1
size: -
D: -
J: TRBJ1-1
CDR3: CASYDTSNTEAFF
DNA: TGCGCGTCGTACGACACCTCGAACACTGAAGCTTTCTTT

V: TRBV30
size: -
D: -
J: TRBJ2-7
CDR3: CAWSERYEQYF
DNA: TGTGCCTGGAGTGAGCGCTACGAGCAGTACTTC

V: TRBV7-9
size: -
D: -
J: TRBJ2-7
CDR3: CASSHNQGYEQYF
DNA: TGTGCCAGCAGCCATAACCAGGGGTACGAGCAGTACTTC

V: TRBV7-2
size: -
D: TRBD2
J: TRBJ2-5
CDR3: CASSFLSGGARETQYF
DNA: TGTGCCAGCAGCTTTCTTAGCGGGGGGGCCCGGGAGACCCAGTACTTC

V: TRBV5-4
size: -
D: -
J: TRBJ1-1
CDR3: CASSFDRYTEAFF
DNA: TGTGCCAGCAGCTTTGACAGATACACTGAAGCTTTCTTT

V: TRBV10-2
size: -
D: -
J: TRBJ2-5
CDR3: CASSESQGGGETQYF
DNA: TGCGCCAGCAGTGAGTCGCAAGGGGGTGGGGAGACCCAGTACTTC

V: TRBV19
size: -
D: TRBD1
J: TRBJ2-6
CDR3: CASTTQPGQDSGANVLTF
DNA: TGTGCCAGTACCACCCAACCGGGACAGGACTCTGGGGCCAACGTCCTGACTTTC

V: TRBV19
size: -
D: -
J: TRBJ1-4
CDR3: CASGGQHEKLFF
DNA: TGTGCCAGTGGCGGACAGCATGAAAAACTGTTTTTT

V: TRBV2
size: -
D: TRBD1
J: TRBJ1-5
CDR3: CASSEATGGQPQHF
DNA: TGTGCCAGCAGTGAAGCGACAGGGGGACAGCCCCAGCATTTT

V: TRBV6-5
size: -
D: -
J: TRBJ2-7
CDR3: CASSYSGAYEQYF
DNA: TGTGCCAGCAGTTACTCAGGGGCCTACGAGCAGTACTTC

V: TRBV20-1
size: -
D: -
J: TRBJ2-7
CDR3: CSALQGYEQYF
DNA: TGCAGTGCCCTACAGGGCTACGAGCAGTACTTC

V: TRBV2
size: many
D: -
J: TRBJ1-3
CDR3: CAGKEAGNTIYF
DNA: TGTGCCGGGAAGGAGGCTGGAAACACCATATATTTT

V: TRBV6-1
size: -
D: -
J: TRBJ1-2
CDR3: CASSEGGGRNGYTF
DNA: TGTGCCAGCAGTGAAGGAGGGGGAAGGAACGGCTACACCTTC

V: TRBV9
size: -
D: -
J: TRBJ1-3
CDR3: CASSVMSGSGNTIYF
DNA: TGTGCCAGCAGCGTAATGTCGGGGAGTGGAAACACCATATATTTT

V: TRBV10-1
size: -
D: -
J: TRBJ2-5
CDR3: CASSPRGSATQYF
DNA: TGCGCCAGCTCCCCTCGGGGGTCTGCGACCCAGTACTTC

V: TRBV29-1
size: -
D: -
J: TRBJ2-7
CDR3: CSVAPGGGNEQYF
DNA: TGCAGCGTTGCTCCGGGTGGAGGGAACGAGCAGTACTTC

V: TRBV14
size: -
D: TRBD2
J: TRBJ2-5
CDR3: CASSQVHGGGQETQYF
DNA: TGTGCCAGCAGCCAAGTACACGGGGGGGGCCAAGAGACCCAGTACTTC

V: TRBV4-1
size: -
D: -
J: TRBJ1-1
CDR3: CASSQVWGVVEGRFFF
DNA: TGCGCCAGCAGCCAAGTTTGGGGTGTGGTGGAGGGTCGCTTTTTCTTT

V: TRBV19
size: few
D: -
J: TRBJ1-2
CDR3: CASSMAGHYGYTF
DNA: TGTGCCAGTAGTATGGCAGGGCACTATGGCTACACCTTC

V: TRBV9
size: -
D: -
J: TRBJ2-3
CDR3: CASSSQGADTQYF
DNA: TGTGCCAGCAGCTCACAGGGAGCAGATACGCAGTATTTT

V: TRBV2
size: once
D: TRBD1
J: TRBJ1-6
CDR3: CASSLGDSSSYNSPLHF
DNA: TGTGCCAGCAGCCTCGGGGACAGTAGCTCCTATAATTCACCCCTCCACTTT

V: TRBV30
size: -
D: TRBD2
J: TRBJ2-3
CDR3: CAWSRLAGGGTDTQYF
DNA: TGTGCCTGGAGTAGACTAGCGGGGGGGGGCACAGATACGCAGTATTTT

V: TRBV4-1
size: -
D: -
J: TRBJ2-1
CDR3: CASSQDAGNEQFF
DNA: TGCGCCAGCAGCCAAGATGCAGGTAATGAGCAGTTCTTC

V: TRBV7-3
size: -
D: TRBD1
J: TRBJ1-6
CDR3: CASSSGTGNSPLHF
DNA: TGTGCCAGCAGCTCCGGGACAGGGAATTCACCCCTCCACTTT

V: TRBV11-3
size: -
D: TRBD2
J: TRBJ2-3
CDR3: CASSLDPGLAGQATQYF
DNA: TGTGCCAGCAGCTTAGATCCGGGACTAGCGGGTCAGGCTACGCAGTATTTT

V: TRBV7-9
size: few
D: TRBD2
J: TRBJ2-5
CDR3: CASSHPIRAGGEETQYF
DNA: TGTGCCAGCAGCCACCCAATTAGGGCGGGGGGTGAAGAGACCCAGTACTTC

V: TRBV27
size: -
D: TRBD1
J: TRBJ2-1
CDR3: CAIRDSTYNEQFF
DNA: TGTGCCATCCGGGACAGCACCTACAATGAGCAGTTCTTC

V: TRBV19
size: -
D: TRBD1
J: TRBJ2-7
CDR3: CASSMGQRGYEQYF
DNA: TGTGCCAGTAGTATGGGACAGCGAGGCTACGAGCAGTACTTC

V: TRBV14
size: once
D: -
J: TRBJ1-6
CDR3: CASSLRSTYNSPLHF
DNA: TGTGCCAGCAGCCTAAGATCTACTTATAATTCACCCCTCCACTTT

V: TRBV27
size: -
D: -
J: TRBJ2-1
CDR3: CASSPAGFLGNEQFF
DNA: TGTGCCAGCAGTCCCGCCGGGTTCCTGGGCAATGAGCAGTTCTTC

V: TRBV6-5
size: -
D: -
J: TRBJ1-4
CDR3: CASRHRTDRNEKLFF
DNA: TGTGCCAGCAGGCATCGGACAGATCGAAATGAAAAACTGTTTTTT

V: TRBV6-5
size: -
D: TRBD1
J: TRBJ2-7
CDR3: CASSYSRTGVLYEQYF
DNA: TGTGCCAGCAGTTACTCTCGGACAGGGGTTTTATACGAGCAGTACTTC

V: TRBV9
size: -
D: -
J: TRBJ1-4
CDR3: CASSAKGEFYEKLFF
DNA: TGTGCCAGCAGCGCGAAGGGGGAATTTTACGAAAAACTGTTTTTT

V: TRBV13
size: -
D: TRBD1
J: TRBJ2-7
CDR3: CASRSLGGTVGFSEQYF
DNA: TGTGCCAGCAGATCCTTAGGTGGGACAGTCGGTTTTAGCGAGCAGTACTTC

V: TRBV4-3
size: -
D: -
J: TRBJ2-7
CDR3: CASSQDGTWGDEQYF
DNA: TGCGCCAGCAGCCAAGATGGTACGTGGGGAGACGAGCAGTACTTC

V: TRBV27
size: -
D: -
J: TRBJ1-4
CDR3: CASKGASNEKLFF
DNA: TGTGCCAGCAAAGGGGCCTCTAATGAAAAACTGTTTTTT

V: TRBV7-9
size: few
D: TRBD2
J: TRBJ2-5
CDR3: CASSLTHSGWETQYF
DNA: TGTGCCAGCAGCCTGACGCATAGCGGGTGGGAGACCCAGTACTTC

V: TRBV4-2
size: -
D: TRBD2
J: TRBJ2-3
CDR3: CASSLHKIAGSSTDTQYF
DNA: TGTGCCAGCAGCCTCCACAAAATAGCGGGGTCTAGCACAGATACGCAGTATTTT

V: TRBV5-4
size: -
D: -
J: TRBJ2-7
CDR3: CASSDIGGGTYEQYF
DNA: TGTGCCAGCAGCGACATTGGCGGAGGGACCTACGAGCAGTACTTC

V: TRBV10-1
size: -
D: TRBD1
J: TRBJ1-1
CDR3: CASSRTGGAEAFF
DNA: TGCGCCAGCAGCCGCACAGGGGGCGCAGAAGCTTTCTTT

V: TRBV28
size: -
D: TRBD1
J: TRBJ2-5
CDR3: CASSSRRDRGLETQYF
DNA: TGTGCCAGCAGTTCCCGCCGGGACAGGGGGCTGGAGACCCAGTACTTC

V: TRBV7-9
size: once
D: TRBD1
J: TRBJ1-4
CDR3: CSSSLTWGWDRGSEKLFF
DNA: TGTTCCAGCAGCTTAACCTGGGGTTGGGACAGGGGTTCGGAAAAACTGTTTTTT

V: TRBV6-5
size: -
D: TRBD1
J: TRBJ2-3
CDR3: CASSYSGDRGDTQYF
DNA: TGTGCCAGCAGTTACTCCGGGGACAGGGGAGATACGCAGTATTTT

V: TRBV4-3
size: -
D: -
J: TRBJ1-5
CDR3: CASSQDIGNQPQHF
DNA: TGCGCCAGCAGCCAAGATATCGGCAATCAGCCCCAGCATTTT

V: TRBV2
size: -
D: -
J: TRBJ2-1
CDR3: CASTGNTYNEQFF
DNA: TGTGCCAGTACAGGGAACACCTACAATGAGCAGTTCTTC

V: TRBV7-9
size: -
D: -
J: TRBJ1-1
CDR3: CASSSLYRTEAFF
DNA: TGTGCCAGCAGCTCACTATACAGGACTGAAGCTTTCTTT

V: TRBV5-1
size: -
D: -
J: TRBJ2-7
CDR3: CASSLEGGGLDEQYF
DNA: TGCGCCAGCAGCTTGGAAGGAGGGGGCCTAGACGAGCAGTACTTC

V: TRBV4-1
size: -
D: -
J: TRBJ1-1
CDR3: CASSQPGGPTYEAFF
DNA: TGCGCCAGCAGCCAACCGGGGGGCCCGACTTATGAAGCTTTCTTT

V: TRBV9
size: -
D: TRBD2
J: TRBJ2-3
CDR3: CASSVGSSGGARGTDTQYF
DNA: TGTGCCAGCAGCGTAGGGTCTAGCGGGGGGGCCAGGGGCACAGATACGCAGTATTTT